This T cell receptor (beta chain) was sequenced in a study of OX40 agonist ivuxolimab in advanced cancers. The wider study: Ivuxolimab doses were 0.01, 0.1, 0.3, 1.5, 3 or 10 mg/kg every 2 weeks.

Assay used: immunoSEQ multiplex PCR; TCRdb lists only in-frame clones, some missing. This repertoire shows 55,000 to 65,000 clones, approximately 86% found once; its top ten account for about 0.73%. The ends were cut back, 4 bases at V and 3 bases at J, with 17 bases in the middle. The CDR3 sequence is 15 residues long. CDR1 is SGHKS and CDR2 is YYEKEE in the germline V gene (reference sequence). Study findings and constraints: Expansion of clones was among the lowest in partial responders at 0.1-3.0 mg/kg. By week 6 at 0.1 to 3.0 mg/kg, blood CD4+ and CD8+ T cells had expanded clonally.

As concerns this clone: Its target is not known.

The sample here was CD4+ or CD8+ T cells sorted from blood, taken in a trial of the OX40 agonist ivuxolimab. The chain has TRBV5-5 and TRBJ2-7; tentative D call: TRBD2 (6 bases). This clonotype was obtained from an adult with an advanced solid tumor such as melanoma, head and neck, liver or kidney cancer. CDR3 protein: CASSPVPGEGYEQYF. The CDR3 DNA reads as TGTGCCAGCAGCCCGGTCCCGGGAGAGGGCTACGAGCAGTACTTC.